This T cell receptor (beta chain) was obtained from a study of molecular identifiers for immune sequencing clone quantification. CD8+CD4-CCR7+CD45RA+ sorting gave the naive CD8 T cells. General study results and limits: Investigators reportedly could detect spiked Jurkat TCR RNA from one cell among approximately 930,000 naive cells. More than 97% of effector molecules, versus under 1% of naive-cell molecules, belonged to clones above 20 RNA copies.

A note on this clonotype: Its antigen remains unidentified. A much bigger clone sits one base away, suggesting this may be a read error.

Germline loops: CDR1 MNHEY, CDR2 SMNVEV (reference sequence). The V and J ends lost 5 bases and 8 bases respectively, with 7 bases between them. CDR3 size: 12 residues. Each CDR3 protein is one row after TCRdb ran MiXCR on the PCR reads. The sample has some 590,000 distinct CDR3 sequences; about 25% are singletons. The TCR sequence derives from a human donor in good health. Some libraries in this study had Jurkat cell RNA spiked in. Sequenced input: naive CD8+ T cells from blood, with Jurkat cell RNA spiked in. Subset described: FACS-sorted CD8+CD4-CCR7+CD45RA+ naive T cells. The J gene is TRBJ1-6, the V gene TRBV27; D is possibly TRBD1 (5 bases). The CDR3 is CASSPRDSPLHF. The CDR3 region has the DNA TGTGCCAGCAGTCCCAGGGATTCACCCCTCCACTTT.